The rows below give T cell receptor beta chains drawn from one sample of a study of cytomegalovirus exposure and HLA in healthy donors. Only in-frame clones appear in the TCRdb table, and some are missing; sequencing was by immunoSEQ multiplex PCR. The top ten clones hold approximately 1.5% of a sample with tens of thousands of clones, 76% of them seen once. The sample consisted of PBMCs. The receptors here all came from a male donor in good health and CMV-seronegative. Each CDR3 is given with its conserved first and last residue. The order of the fields is J gene, V gene, D gene, CDR3 length, clone size, CDR3 DNA, CDR3 protein. The D gene is left open where the match is weak. Size is omitted from some rows. Given values are once, few, many or a class for expanded clones.

>TRBJ2-2|TRBV6-1|NA|13|NA
TGTGCCAGCAGTGAGCTAGCCACCGGGGAGCTGTTTTTT
CASSELATGELFF
>TRBJ1-2|TRBV6-1|TRBD1|16|NA
TGTGCCAGCAGTGAATCTTTCGGGACAGGGGTAGGAGGCTACACCTTC
CASSESFGTGVGGYTF
>TRBJ1-2|TRBV19|TRBD1|11|NA
TGTGCCAGTAGCCCTGGACAGGGGTACACCTTC
CASSPGQGYTF
>TRBJ1-5|TRBV19|TRBD1|17|NA
TGTGCCAGTACCGACCGGACAGGGACTTATAGCAATCAGCCCCAGCATTTT
CASTDRTGTYSNQPQHF
>TRBJ1-1|TRBV9|TRBD1|13|NA
TGTGCCAGCAGCCCGGGACAGTCAGGGGAAGCTTTCTTT
CASSPGQSGEAFF
>TRBJ2-7|TRBV27|NA|15|NA
TGTGCCAGCAGTTTTAGGCAGGACGGGACCTACGAGCAGTACTTC
CASSFRQDGTYEQYF
>TRBJ1-1|TRBV6-5|NA|12|NA
TGTGCCAGCCAAGTAGGAGGAACTGAAGCTTTCTTT
CASQVGGTEAFF
>TRBJ1-5|TRBV28|TRBD1|14|NA
TGTGCCAGCAGACAGGGGGGGGGCGAGCAGCCCCAGCATTTT
CASRQGGGEQPQHF
>TRBJ1-5|TRBV19|NA|15|NA
TGTGCCAGTAGTAAGACTCCCCATAGCAATCAGCCCCAGCATTTT
CASSKTPHSNQPQHF
>TRBJ2-3|TRBV4-2|TRBD2|20|NA
TGTGCCAGCAGCCAAGGGGGACTAGCGGGGGCGGCCATTGACACAGATACGCAGTATTTT
CASSQGGLAGAAIDTDTQYF
>TRBJ2-7|TRBV5-1|TRBD2|17|NA
TGCGCCAGCAGCTTGGGTCGTAGCGGGGGGGCTATCGACGAGCAGTACTTC
CASSLGRSGGAIDEQYF
>TRBJ2-2|TRBV7-6|NA|16|once
TGTGCCAGCAGCCTCTCGAATACGGGGGACACCGGGGAGCTGTTTTTT
CASSLSNTGDTGELFF
>TRBJ1-5|TRBV28|NA|12|NA
TGTGCCAGCAGTTTCCCCGGTCGGCCCCAGCATTTT
CASSFPGRPQHF
>TRBJ1-6|TRBV5-1|NA|16|NA
TGCGCCAGCAGCTTGGACCGGAGCTCCTATAATTCACCCCTCCACTTT
CASSLDRSSYNSPLHF
>TRBJ2-7|TRBV7-9|NA|12|NA
TGTGCCAGCAGCTTATCCAGCTACGAGCAGTACTTC
CASSLSSYEQYF
>TRBJ2-4|TRBV28|NA|15|NA
TGTGCCAGCAGTTCCGATAGTACTCCAAGAAACATTCAGTACTTC
CASSSDSTPRNIQYF
>TRBJ2-7|TRBV5-1|NA|13|NA
TGCGCCAGCAGCTTCACAGACCCCAACGAGCAGTACTTC
CASSFTDPNEQYF
>TRBJ2-1|TRBV7-2|TRBD2|19|NA
TGTGCCAGCAGCCAACCAGGGCGTCAAGCGGGGGCTTCCTACAATGAGCAGTTCTTC
CASSQPGRQAGASYNEQFF